Following are 21 T cell receptor beta chains from one sample sequenced in a study of neurological immune-mediated disorders. TCRdb ran MiXCR on the 5' RACE reads and lists one entry per CDR3 protein. The sample includes roughly 39,000 distinct CDR3 sequences, 6.5% to 7.5% of them seen just once. The sample consisted of CD4+ T cells from blood. The receptors stem from a man between 45 and 60 years old in good health.

This clonotype was seen repeatedly, ten times or more. The V call is TRBV24-1, the J call TRBJ1-2; 7 positions match TRBD1. Per the germline V gene, CDR1 is KGHDR and CDR2 is SFDVKD. The CDR3 has 13 amino acids. V shed 5 bases, J shed 3 bases, and the junction held 2 bases outside the gene matches. CDR3 in amino acids: CATSGTGDYGYTF. CDR3 nucleotides: TGTGCCACCAGTGGCACAGGGGACTATGGCTACACCTTC.

This clonotype was recorded at least ten times. As DNA, the CDR3 is TGTGCCAGCAGTCCGTCCCCGGGGATGGGAAAGACCCAGTACTTC. It encodes CASSPSPGMGKTQYF. The chain uses TRBV28 and TRBJ2-5, with D possibly matching TRBD2 (5 bases). V dropped 5 bases and J dropped 6 bases, with 19 bases sitting between them. Germline V lookup: CDR1 MDHEN, CDR2 SYDVKM. This CDR3 region has 15 residues.

This clonotype occurred many times. This rearrangement joins TRBV5-1 to TRBJ2-2; D might be TRBD2 (5 bases). Germline V CDR1 and CDR2: SGHRS, YFSETQ. The CDR3 is 17 amino acids. Trimming stripped 4 bases from V and 0 bases from J, with 16 bases between. The CDR3 region is CASSTRPGSSNTGELFF. CDR3 nucleotides: TGCGCCAGCAGCACGCGTCCGGGATCTTCGAACACCGGGGAGCTGTTTTTT.

In its sample, this clonotype was seen many times. CDR3 DNA: TGTGCCAGCAGCTTAGAGGGCAGCCATGAAGCTTTCTTT. Protein: CASSLEGSHEAFF. This rearrangement joins TRBV7-9 to TRBJ1-1; the D is unclear. Trimming took 1 base from V and 7 from J, leaving 10 bases between them. Germline lookup yields CDR1 SEHNR and CDR2 FQNEAQ (reference sequence). CDR3 length equals 13 residues. The whole variable domain, filled in from reference TRBV7-9 and TRBJ1-1, reads DTGVSQNPRHKITKRGQNVTFRCDPISEHNRLYWYRQTLGQGPEFLTYFQNEAQLEKSRLLSDRFSAERPKGSFSTLEIQRTEQGDSAMYLCASSLEGSHEAFFGQGTRLTVV.

This clonotype was counted many times. The chain combines TRBV7-2 with TRBJ2-2, with D possibly being TRBD2 (5 bases). The germline V gene encodes CDR1 SGHTA and CDR2 FQGNSA. This CDR3 has 15 residues. V lost 3 bases and J 4 bases, leaving 12 bases between the germline ends. The CDR3, as DNA: TGTGCCAGCAGCTTTGGAGCGGCCTCCACCGGGGAGCTGTTTTTT. It specifies CASSFGAASTGELFF. The whole variable domain, remainder taken from reference TRBV7-2 and TRBJ2-2, is GAGVSQSPSNKVTEKGKDVELRCDPISGHTALYWYRQSLGQGLEFLIYFQGNSAPDKSGLPSDRFSAERTGGSVSTLTIQRTQQEDSAVYLCASSFGAASTGELFFGEGSRLTVL.

The table lists this clonotype with many counts. The gene calls are TRBV20-1 and TRBJ2-1; 8 positions match TRBD2. Germline CDR1 DFQATT, CDR2 SNEGSKA (reference sequence). V shed 3 bases, J shed 3 bases, and the junction held 4 bases outside the gene matches. CDR3 length: 14 amino acids. CDR3 in amino acids: CSASRLAGYNEQFF. DNA of the CDR3: TGCAGTGCTAGTAGGCTAGCGGGCTACAATGAGCAGTTCTTC.

In this sample, this clonotype turned up many times. The chain joins TRBV5-1 to TRBJ2-7; TRBD2 agrees at 10 bases. Germline values: CDR1 SGHRS, CDR2 YFSETQ. The CDR3 consists of 15 residues. V trimming: 4 bases; J trimming: 7 bases; junction bases outside the gene matches: 11. This CDR3 is CASSAQLAGVKEQYF. In nucleotides, the CDR3 is TGCGCCAGCAGCGCCCAGCTAGCGGGAGTCAAAGAGCAGTACTTC.

Ten or more counts support this clonotype. The V call is TRBV4-1, the J call TRBJ2-5; D is perhaps TRBD1 (5 bases). Germline CDR1 reads MGHRA; CDR2 reads YSYEKL. This CDR3 spans 14 amino acids. V gave up 1 base and J gave up 3 bases, with 9 bases separating them. CDR3 in amino acids: CASSQGTKKETQYF. In DNA form, the CDR3 reads TGCGCCAGCAGCCAAGGGACAAAGAAAGAGACCCAGTACTTC.

There are many counts of this clonotype. This chain uses TRBV20-1 with TRBJ2-3, with a possible D match to TRBD2 (5 bases). V lost 5 bases to trimming and J lost 2 bases, with 17 bases between them. CDR1 and CDR2 (germline): DFQATT, SNEGSKA (reference sequence). This CDR3 has 15 residues. CDR3 DNA sequence: TGCAGTGCTGCACCGGTAGGAGGTTACACAGATACGCAGTATTTT. Translating gives CSAAPVGGYTDTQYF.

This clonotype has at least ten counts. V gene TRBV7-2 combines with J gene TRBJ2-3; 11 bases are a match to TRBD2. CDR1 and CDR2 (germline): SGHTA, FQGNSA. This CDR3 has 16 amino acids. The J segment lost 3 bases and the V segment lost 5 bases, leaving 7 bases of the junction unmatched. CDR3 residues: CASSQGLAGGTDTQYF. Here the CDR3 DNA reads TGTGCCAGCAGCCAAGGCCTAGCGGGAGGTACAGATACGCAGTATTTT.

This clonotype has a count of ten or more. V and J are TRBV12-3 or TRBV12-4 and TRBJ1-1, with no clear D. Trimming took off 7 bases at V and 4 bases at J, with 10 bases between the two ends. The CDR3 loop spans 12 amino acids. CDR3 in DNA: TGTGCCAGCACAGCTTGGCGCACTGAAGCTTTCTTT. It encodes CASTAWRTEAFF.

This clonotype was seen at least ten times. The chain uses TRBV20-1 and TRBJ2-3; D is perhaps TRBD2 (7 bases). The CDR3 length is 14 residues. In germline, CDR1 is DFQATT, CDR2 SNEGSKA (reference sequence). Trimming pared 6 bases from V and 5 bases from J, leaving 18 bases between. The CDR3 here is CSAHTGGGGDTQYF. The CDR3 DNA reads TGCAGTGCCCATACCGGGGGCGGGGGAGATACGCAGTATTTT.

The chain joins TRBV5-6 to TRBJ1-5, with D hard to call. Germline assignment: CDR1 SGHDT and CDR2 YYEEEE. There are 14 residues in the CDR3. Trimming left V 3 bases short and J 4 bases short, with 11 bases between. The CDR3 loop reads CASSSTAANQPQHF. DNA for the CDR3: TGTGCCAGCAGCTCCACGGCGGCAAATCAGCCCCAGCATTTT.

This clonotype was counted many times. The chain couples TRBV20-1 to TRBJ2-7; 10 positions agree with TRBD2. Germline lookup yields CDR1 DFQATT and CDR2 SNEGSKA (reference sequence). V was pared by 6 bases and J by 0 bases, with 5 bases of the junction left unmatched. The CDR3 is 14 amino acids. In DNA, the CDR3 is TGCAGTGCCTCCGGGACTAGCGTCTCCTACGAGCAGTACTTC. Its translation: CSASGTSVSYEQYF.

At least ten counts were recorded for this clonotype. The V gene is TRBV28, the J gene TRBJ2-2; the D is unclear. The V end lost 5 bases, the J end lost 4 bases, and 8 bases lay between the germline ends. Germline V CDR1 and CDR2: MDHEN, SYDVKM. The CDR3 sequence is 13 residues long. The CDR3 loop reads CASSNQATGELFF. The DNA for the CDR3 is TGTGCCAGCAGTAACCAGGCCACCGGGGAGCTGTTTTTT.

The table lists this clonotype with many counts. The rearrangement joins TRBV9 to TRBJ2-3, with D possibly matching TRBD2 (6 bases). The V gene's germline CDR1 is SGDLS and CDR2 YYNGEE. V gave up 2 bases and J gave up 0 bases, with 13 bases separating them. This CDR3 contains 16 residues. The CDR3 nucleotides read TGTGCCAGCAGCGTTAGCGGAACCACTAGCACAGATACGCAGTATTTT. As protein: CASSVSGTTSTDTQYF.

This clonotype was detected many times. V gene TRBV24-1 combines with J gene TRBJ2-1; D is unclear. The germline gives CDR1 KGHDR, CDR2 SFDVKD. Trimming cost V 3 bases and J 0 bases, with 11 bases left between them. The CDR3 covers 16 residues. The CDR3 reads CATSDPFGPSYNEQFF. The CDR3 nucleotides read TGTGCCACCAGTGATCCCTTCGGGCCCTCCTACAATGAGCAGTTCTTC.

This clonotype was recorded at least ten times. The chain carries TRBV4-1 and TRBJ2-7; 7 bases are a match to TRBD2. J was trimmed by 4 bases and V by 0 bases; bases with no gene match: 12. Germline V gene data show CDR1 as MGHRA and CDR2 as YSYEKL. This CDR3 comprises 17 residues. The CDR3 sequence is CASSQDSFIGGGYEQYF. The CDR3 DNA follows: TGCGCCAGCAGCCAAGATTCTTTTATTGGCGGGGGTTACGAGCAGTACTTC.

The chain carries TRBV19 and TRBJ2-7; D uncertain. This CDR3 region has 15 residues. V was cut by 0 bases and J by 4 bases, with 13 bases left in between. Germline assignment: CDR1 LNHDA and CDR2 SQIVND (reference sequence). The CDR3 region is CASSIDSGILYEQYF. In DNA form, the CDR3 reads TGTGCCAGTAGTATAGATTCGGGCATTTTGTACGAGCAGTACTTC.

This clonotype was detected many times. The CDR3: CASSSTGTSGGFISYNEQFF. The DNA for the CDR3 is TGTGCCAGCAGTTCCACCGGGACTAGCGGTGGTTTTATTTCCTACAATGAGCAGTTCTTC. The chain uses TRBV28 and TRBJ2-1, with 11 bases lining up with TRBD2. The trim removed 4 bases at V and 1 base at J, leaving 15 bases unmatched. CDR1 and CDR2 from the germline V gene are MDHEN and SYDVKM. CDR3 size: 20 residues.

This clonotype was seen repeatedly, ten times or more. The chain carries TRBV5-1 and TRBJ1-4; no clear D. CDR1 is SGHRS, CDR2 YFSETQ, per germline. The length of the CDR3 is 15 residues. V shed 0 bases and J shed 5 bases, with 11 bases lying between them. The DNA for the CDR3 is TGCGCCAGCAGCTTGGCGGAGCTCGGGAATGAAAAACTGTTTTTT. Translated, it gives CASSLAELGNEKLFF. The full variable domain, with the rest looked up from reference TRBV5-1 and TRBJ1-4, is KAGVTQTPRYLIKTRGQQVTLSCSPISGHRSVSWYQQTPGQGLQFLFEYFSETQRNKGNFPGRFSGRQFSNSRSEMNVSTLELGDSALYLCASSLAELGNEKLFFGSGTQLSVL.